These 2 T cell receptor beta chains originate from one sample sequenced in a study of PD-1 blockade in classical Hodgkin lymphoma. TCRdb's table, derived via immunoSEQ multiplex PCR, lists solely in-frame clones and lacks some. In the table there are roughly 60,000 clones, 70% to 90% of which are singletons. All patients experienced relapse after autologous stem cell transplantation, and brentuximab vedotin exposure was variable. Here the sequenced sample was peripheral blood mononuclear cells (PBMCs), taken before the second cycle of nivolumab. Receptors originate from a human donor with classical Hodgkin lymphoma.

The chain employs TRBV7-9 and TRBJ1-4; possible D gene TRBD1, 5 bases. Trimming pared 5 bases from V and 4 bases from J, leaving 11 bases between. Per the germline V gene, CDR1 is SEHNR and CDR2 is FQNEAQ (reference sequence). This CDR3 spans 14 amino acids. The CDR3 sequence: CASSETENNEKLFF. CDR3 bases: TGTGCCAGCAGCGAGACAGAGAATAATGAAAAACTGTTTTTT.

This clone is classed as medium-sized. This chain links TRBV7-6 with TRBJ2-7; D is tentatively TRBD1 or TRBD2 (5 bases each). CDR1 and CDR2 (germline): SGHVS, FNYEAQ. V lost 3 bases to trimming and J lost 6 bases, with 21 bases between them. CDR3 size: 16 residues. The CDR3 nucleotides read TGTGCCAGCAGCTTCCACCCGGGACCCCGGGTGCGCGAGCAGTACTTC. Protein product: CASSFHPGPRVREQYF.